Reported below is one T cell receptor (beta chain). The antigen it recognizes is unknown. No quality values exist for individual bases; no much larger clone is one base distant. Samples from volunteer blood donors who had recovered from COVID-19 were contributed by a second Seattle source. Collaborating institutions collected whole blood in K2EDTA tubes following their own protocols. For TCRbeta analysis, collaborator samples were shipped as frozen whole blood, as isolated PBMCs, or as DNA extracted from either sample type. V drops 3 bases and J drops 2 bases, leaving 14 bases in between. CDR1 is given as MNHNS and CDR2 as SASEGT, both from the germline V gene. Reading from cysteine to phenylalanine, the CDR3 counts 15 amino acids. Only the CDR3 region is kept as DNA, spanning 45 bases read in frame from base 1. The data are from a study of blood T cell repertoires in COVID-19 (dated by TCRdb to the early 2020s). Describing the broader study: The collaborator samples originated in the United States, Italy and Spain and spanned the acute and convalescent phases of COVID-19. The prospective study material was composed of cDNA or gDNA derived from T cells, B-cell-depleted T cells, or PBMCs. The dataset comprised deeply sampled blood TCRbeta repertoires from subjects exposed to, actively infected with, or recovered from COVID-19. The repertoires were released in a freely available public database meant as a resource for research on the immune response to SARS-CoV-2. The samples were drawn from two sources: the first 160 participants of the ongoing ImmuneRACE study, and 1,200 or so subjects contributed by 6 global collaborators. Sample metadata almost always included a de-identified subject ID, COVID-19 status, age in years and sex. Where available, HLA class I and class II types were obtained from metadata supplied by the sample provider rather than from assay-based typing.

The immunoSEQ Assay, a bias-controlled multiplex PCR, was used to amplify TCRbeta CDR3 regions from genomic DNA. In the paper's pipeline: Nucleated cell counts per sample were estimated from amplification of reference gene primers within the assay. To quantify the absolute abundance of each unique TCRbeta CDR3 rearrangement, sequence reads were collapsed and filtered. For each sample, productive Simpson clonality was calculated as the square root of Simpson's diversity index across productive rearrangements. The table comes from immuneACCESS by way of TCRdb, which keeps in-frame sequences with V and J called. Part of the clones is missing from these tables; in studies checked, under half for an unresolved V gene and the rest for unknown reasons. V and J calls and clone size are those listed in that table; D and trimming were worked out from the DNA. Counted in this sample were 130,000 to 150,000 clones; 87% of them appeared once. The top ten hold approximately 40% of the sample.

Study-wide findings and limitations: How much clinical and demographic metadata was included differed by source and by participant, and the metadata was provided uncurated.

The clonotype was recovered from a man aged 50 to 59 who had recovered from COVID-19. In this chain, TRBV6-1 is recombined with TRBJ2-7; the D gene identity is not certain. The material sequenced was peripheral blood. The sequenced DNA is TGTGCCAGCAGTGATAGTCAGGCCGTTACCTACGAGCAGTACTTC. Translated, it gives CASSDSQAVTYEQYF.